The entry below gives a single TCR beta chain sequence along with its context. Its target is not known. Per the original methods: ImmunoSEQ output held junction-only sequences without quality scores, so filtering differed. Some clones are missing from TCRdb's copy, which holds only in-frame ones; the method was immunoSEQ multiplex PCR. From that table come the V and J calls and clone size; the DNA was used to work out D and trimming. The table includes millions of clones, roughly 91% detected once. The sample comes from a study of shared clonotypes between healthy human individuals. Background on the study: Each donor's CD8 memory used one plate, CD8 naive two, each CD4 subset three. Study findings and constraints: Clonotypes not shared had lower generation probabilities than those common to all four donors. Expectations were that clonotype sharing among donors would be affected by sequencing depth.

Naive CD8 cells were CD45RO-negative, positively selected for CCR7, excluding terminally differentiated effector memory CD45RA+ cells. This TCR was recovered from a man younger than 30 in good health. Some clones in this sample may be carry-over from other donors' samples. The specimen was naive CD8+ T cells from PBMCs.

This CDR3 reads CASSFGGDYGYTF. The CDR3 DNA reads as TGCGCCAGCAGCTTTGGGGGAGACTATGGCTACACCTTC. V and J are TRBV5-1 and TRBJ1-2; TRBD1 is a possible D gene (5 bases). V was pared by 2 bases and J by 3 bases, with 8 bases between. The CDR3 sequence is 13 residues long. CDR1 and CDR2 (germline): SGHRS, YFSETQ.